The 32 T cell receptor beta chains in this list originate from one sample, sequenced in a study of blood T cell repertoires in COVID-19. Sequenced by immunoSEQ multiplex PCR; TCRdb stores in-frame clones only, minus some. The sample lists a few hundred thousand clones, 89% occurring once. The sample consisted of PBMCs or T cells enriched from blood (not recorded which). These receptors all come from a woman aged 55-69 years who had recovered from COVID-19.

The chain links TRBV11-3 to TRBJ1-1, with 11 bases that match TRBD1. Germline CDR1 reads SGHNT; CDR2 reads YENEEA. V was pared by 5 bases and J by 6 bases, with 8 bases of the junction left unmatched. CDR3 length: 15 residues. The CDR3 DNA follows: TGTGCCAGCAGCAGGACAGGGGGCCTTCTCTCTGAAGCTTTCTTT. Its translation is CASSRTGGLLSEAFF. Complete variable domain (other parts from reference TRBV11-3 and TRBJ1-1): EAGVVQSPRYKIIEKKQPVAFWCNPISGHNTLYWYLQNLGQGPELLIRYENEEAVDDSQLPKDRFSAERLKGVDSTLKIQPAELGDSAVYLCASSRTGGLLSEAFFGQGTRLTVV.

The chain carries TRBV27 and TRBJ2-2, with TRBD1 identical over 8 bases. Germline lookup yields CDR1 MNHEY and CDR2 SMNVEV (reference sequence). The CDR3 is 16 residues long. Germline trimming cut 0 bases from V and 3 bases from J; bases unmatched to any gene: 3. DNA for the CDR3: TGTGCCAGCAGTTTATCCCCAGGGGGCCACACCGGGGAGCTGTTTTTT. As protein: CASSLSPGGHTGELFF.

The chain's CDR3 is CASSFLQGRTYF. The CDR3 DNA sequence: TGTGCCAGCAGTTTCCTACAGGGGCGGACGTACTTC. This sequence joins TRBV27 and TRBJ2-5; 7 nucleotides align to TRBD1. The CDR3 spans 12 residues. Germline V CDR1 and CDR2: MNHEY, SMNVEV (reference sequence). V lost 3 bases, J lost 13 bases, and 8 bases stayed unmatched.

V and J are TRBV27 and TRBJ2-6; D is uncertain. This CDR3 spans 16 amino acids. Germline CDR1 MNHEY, CDR2 SMNVEV (reference sequence). Trimming took 5 bases from V and 0 from J, leaving 11 bases between them. The CDR3 sequence is CASSPERDSGANVLTF. CDR3 nucleotide sequence: TGTGCCAGCAGTCCCGAGAGAGACTCTGGGGCCAACGTCCTGACTTTC.

This clone occurred once. The gene calls are TRBV5-1 and TRBJ2-3; 8 bases align to TRBD2. Germline-derived CDR1 and CDR2 are SGHRS and YFSETQ. CDR3 length: 14 residues. Trimming cost V 4 bases and J 2 bases; bases outside gene matches: 3. CDR3 loop: CASSSGGNTDTQYF. The CDR3 bases are TGCGCCAGCAGCAGCGGGGGTAACACAGATACGCAGTATTTT.

By frequency in the sample, this clone is medium-sized. The chain couples TRBV7-9 to TRBJ2-7; TRBD1 matches at 8 bases. The germline gives CDR1 SEHNR, CDR2 FQNEAQ (reference sequence). V shed 5 bases and J 5 bases; nucleotides not matched to a gene: 5. The CDR3 spans 13 residues. CDR3 amino acids: CASSDRGGHEQYF. CDR3 coding DNA: TGTGCCAGCAGCGACAGGGGCGGCCACGAGCAGTACTTC. The full variable domain, with the rest looked up from reference TRBV7-9 and TRBJ2-7, is DTGVSQNPRHKITKRGQNVTFRCDPISEHNRLYWYRQTLGQGPEFLTYFQNEAQLEKSRLLSDRFSAERPKGSFSTLEIQRTEQGDSAMYLCASSDRGGHEQYFGPGTRLTVT.

The V call is TRBV19, the J call TRBJ1-5, with 7 bases aligning to TRBD1. There are 13 residues in the CDR3. V gave up 8 bases and J gave up 3 bases; unmatched junction bases: 4. Germline lookup yields CDR1 LNHDA and CDR2 SQIVND (reference sequence). This CDR3 is CASQTGNNQPQHF. CDR3 bases: TGTGCCAGTCAGACAGGGAACAATCAGCCCCAGCATTTT.

The chain recombines TRBV15 with TRBJ2-3, with D possibly matching TRBD1 (6 bases). The CDR3 runs to 12 residues. Germline V CDR1 and CDR2: LNHNV, YYDKDF (reference sequence). V lost 2 bases to trimming and J lost 6 bases, with 6 bases between them. The CDR3 spells CATSRTGDTQYF. The CDR3 coding sequence is TGTGCCACCAGCAGAACAGGGGATACGCAGTATTTT.

J is TRBJ1-5 and V is TRBV7-9, with D hard to call. V lost 4 bases to trimming and J lost 10 bases, with 11 bases between them. Germline lookup yields CDR1 SEHNR and CDR2 FQNEAQ (reference sequence). The CDR3 covers 12 residues. The DNA for the CDR3 is TGTGCCAGCAGCTCAGAGGCGAGACCCCAGCATTTT. Encoded protein: CASSSEARPQHF.

The CDR3: CASSSTSGINNEQFF. In DNA form, the CDR3 reads TGTGCCAGCAGCTCCACTTCCGGGATAAACAATGAGCAGTTCTTC. The chain is built from TRBV11-2 and TRBJ2-1, with D maybe TRBD2 (5 bases). The CDR3 totals 15 residues. In germline, CDR1 is SGHAT, CDR2 FQNNGV. V was pared by 4 bases and J by 5 bases, with 15 bases between.

The chain combines TRBV5-5 with TRBJ2-1; maybe TRBD2 (5 bases). V dropped 4 bases and J dropped 0 bases, with 11 bases sitting between them. CDR1 and CDR2 (germline): SGHKS, YYEKEE (reference sequence). CDR3 length: 15 residues. CDR3 loop: CASSPEASSYNEQFF. The DNA of the CDR3 is TGTGCCAGCAGCCCGGAGGCCAGCTCCTACAATGAGCAGTTCTTC.

The chain has TRBV28 and TRBJ2-5, with 8 bases fitting TRBD1. V lost 2 bases and J lost 5; bases outside the gene matches: 10. The germline CDR1 and CDR2 sequences are MDHEN and SYDVKM. The CDR3 length is 16 residues. This CDR3 reads CASSLRTGRRAETQYF. DNA for the CDR3: TGTGCCAGCAGTTTAAGGACAGGGAGGAGAGCGGAGACCCAGTACTTC.

The chain joins TRBV28 to TRBJ1-1, with a weak D call TRBD1 (6 bases). V was cut by 7 bases and J by 8 bases, with 17 bases left in between. CDR3 length equals 13 residues. Germline lookup yields CDR1 MDHEN and CDR2 SYDVKM. The CDR3 sequence: CASIPTGSREAFF. The CDR3 DNA reads TGTGCCAGCATTCCCACAGGGAGCAGGGAAGCTTTCTTT.

The chain employs TRBV5-6 and TRBJ1-2; no reliable D call. The CDR3 spans 15 residues. Germline V gene sequence: CDR1 SGHDT, CDR2 YYEEEE. V was pared by 0 bases and J by 4 bases, with 13 bases between. The CDR3 nucleotides are TGTGCCAGCAGCTTGGTTGATACTTCTCTCTATGGCTACACCTTC. This translates into CASSLVDTSLYGYTF.

The chain uses TRBV2 and TRBJ1-5, with TRBD1 matching 7 bases. The V gene end was trimmed by 6 bases and the J gene end by 7 bases; junction bases not matched to a gene: 9. CDR1 is SNHLY and CDR2 is FYNNEI in the germline V gene. The CDR3 sequence is 14 residues long. CDR3 in DNA: TGTGCCAGCAGCCCCAACCTGGGACAGCAGCCCCAGCATTTT. As protein: CASSPNLGQQPQHF.

The chain links TRBV18 to TRBJ1-5; D is uncertain. The V end lost 0 bases, the J end lost 5 bases, and 14 bases lay between the germline ends. Per germline, CDR1 KGHSH and CDR2 LQKENI. CDR3 length: 16 amino acids. CDR3 protein: CASSPPTAGGYQPQHF. CDR3 bases: TGTGCCAGCTCACCACCCACCGCGGGCGGGTATCAGCCCCAGCATTTT.

The chain has TRBV19 and TRBJ1-5; 8 bases map to TRBD1. Germline CDR1 reads LNHDA; CDR2 reads SQIVND (reference sequence). This CDR3 contains 13 residues. The CDR3 is CSSGQDQSQPQHF. The CDR3, as DNA: TGTTCCTCGGGACAGGACCAGAGTCAGCCCCAGCATTTT.

The chain recombines TRBV12-3 or TRBV12-4 with TRBJ2-1, with 8 bases that match TRBD2. Germline trimming cut 6 bases from V and 8 bases from J; bases unmatched to any gene: 6. The CDR3 spans 13 residues. The CDR3 nucleotides read TGTGCCAGCAGCCCGGGGGGGTTGGATGAGCAGTTCTTC. Its protein is CASSPGGLDEQFF.

The J gene is TRBJ2-7, the V gene TRBV18, with D uncertain. The CDR3 loop spans 14 amino acids. Germline V lookup: CDR1 KGHSH, CDR2 LQKENI. The ends were cut back, 3 bases at V and 2 bases at J, with 11 bases in the middle. CDR3 amino acids: CASSPQQLTYEQYF. CDR3 DNA: TGTGCCAGCTCACCCCAACAGCTGACCTACGAGCAGTACTTC.

The rearrangement joins TRBV3-1 (or the pseudogene TRBV3-2) to TRBJ2-3; 8 bases are shared with TRBD2. With 5 bases clipped from V and 6 bases from J, the junction kept 7 bases outside the gene matches. Germline values: CDR1 LGHDT, CDR2 YNNKEL (reference sequence). The CDR3 has 14 residues. The CDR3 DNA sequence: TGTGCCAGCAGCTCCGGGGGGGCCAGGGATACGCAGTATTTT. The encoded protein is CASSSGGARDTQYF.

The chain is built from TRBV6-4 and TRBJ2-7; D may be TRBD2 (6 bases). V lost 4 bases and J lost 2, with 21 bases in between. The CDR3 has 17 residues. CDR1 is MRHNA and CDR2 is SNTAGT in the germline V gene. CDR3 in DNA: TGTGCCAGCAGTGGCCCTTTCCTTAGCGGTACCACCTACGAGCAGTACTTC. Translation gives CASSGPFLSGTTYEQYF.

J is TRBJ2-5 and V is TRBV7-9, with 8 bases identical to TRBD1. Unmatched junction bases numbered 2, after V lost 3 bases and J lost 2 bases. The germline gives CDR1 SEHNR, CDR2 FQNEAQ (reference sequence). This CDR3 is built from 14 residues. The CDR3, as DNA: TGTGCCAGCAGCTTCGGGACAGGTCAAGAGACCCAGTACTTC. It yields the protein CASSFGTGQETQYF.

V usage is TRBV7-3 and J usage is TRBJ1-1, with D maybe TRBD1 (5 bases). Germline loops: CDR1 SGHTA, CDR2 FQGTGA. Trimming removed 5 bases at V and 10 bases at J, with 17 bases between. The CDR3 is 13 amino acids. DNA of the CDR3: TGTGCCAGCAGCCCAACGGAAGGGGCGGCAGCTTTCTTT. Translating gives CASSPTEGAAAFF.

The chain links TRBV3-1 (or the pseudogene TRBV3-2) to TRBJ2-1; TRBD2 agrees at 7 bases. CDR3 length: 18 residues. The V segment lost 0 bases and the J segment 0 bases; nucleotides outside the gene matches: 8. Germline V lookup: CDR1 LGHDT, CDR2 YNNKEL (reference sequence). CDR3 bases: TGTGCCAGCAGCCAAGACCGTAGCGGGTGGAGCTCCTACAATGAGCAGTTCTTC. This translates into CASSQDRSGWSSYNEQFF.

The chain uses TRBV7-8 and TRBJ1-2, with TRBD1 as a possible D gene (5 bases). Looked up from germline, CDR1 is SGHVS and CDR2 is FQNEAQ. This CDR3 comprises 14 residues. V was trimmed by 1 base and J by 5 bases, leaving 11 bases between them. The CDR3 bases are TGTGCCAGCAGCTTAGACGTCAGGGAATATGGCTACACCTTC. This codes for CASSLDVREYGYTF.

The chain carries TRBV7-3 and TRBJ2-1; 9 positions agree with TRBD2. There are 15 residues in the CDR3. The germline V gene has CDR1 SGHTA and CDR2 FQGTGA. V shed 6 bases, J shed 4 bases, and the junction held 7 bases outside the gene matches. Here the CDR3 reads CASRRTSGPYNEQFF. The CDR3 DNA reads TGTGCCAGCAGGCGCACTAGCGGGCCTTACAATGAGCAGTTCTTC.

The V gene is TRBV7-8, the J gene TRBJ1-5; weak D call: TRBD1 (5 bases). Germline V gene sequence: CDR1 SGHVS, CDR2 FQNEAQ. Between the trimmed V and J ends, which lost 4 bases and 0 bases, there was a span of 13 bases. This CDR3 is 16 amino acids long. CDR3 amino acids: CASSSEGLVSNQPQHF. The DNA for the CDR3 is TGTGCCAGCAGCTCGGAGGGGTTGGTTAGCAATCAGCCCCAGCATTTT.

The chain recombines TRBV5-1 with TRBJ2-6; D might be TRBD2 (5 bases). Per germline, CDR1 SGHRS and CDR2 YFSETQ. This CDR3 contains 15 residues. V dropped 6 bases and J dropped 1 base, with 11 bases sitting between them. The CDR3 DNA is TGCGCCAGCACGACGACGGGGTCTGGGGCCAACGTCCTGACTTTC. Residues: CASTTTGSGANVLTF. The full variable domain, rest sourced from reference TRBV5-1 and TRBJ2-6, is KAGVTQTPRYLIKTRGQQVTLSCSPISGHRSVSWYQQTPGQGLQFLFEYFSETQRNKGNFPGRFSGRQFSNSRSEMNVSTLELGDSALYLCASTTTGSGANVLTFGAGSRLTVL.

The V and J genes are TRBV5-1 and TRBJ2-5; 11 nucleotides agree with TRBD2. Germline CDR1 and CDR2: SGHRS and YFSETQ. The CDR3 sequence is 19 residues long. V gave up 0 bases and J gave up 1 base; unmatched junction bases: 11. CDR3 nucleotide sequence: TGCGCCAGCAGCTTGGCACGGCTAGCGGGAGGATCGGGCCAAGAGACCCAGTACTTC. The encoded protein is CASSLARLAGGSGQETQYF.

CDR3 residues: CASSLGQGGSNEQFF. DNA for the CDR3: TGCGCCAGCAGCTTGGGGCAGGGAGGGTCAAATGAGCAGTTCTTC. This chain connects TRBV5-1 to TRBJ2-1; TRBD2 agrees at 7 bases. With V trimmed by 0 bases and J by 7 bases, 7 bases remained unmatched. The CDR3 extends over 15 amino acids. The germline CDR1 and CDR2 sequences are SGHRS and YFSETQ.

This clone was counted between two and nine times. This chain connects TRBV5-1 to TRBJ2-1; 9 nucleotides match TRBD2. The CDR3 is 15 residues long. Germline V gene data show CDR1 as SGHRS and CDR2 as YFSETQ. Germline trimming cut 0 bases from V and 7 bases from J; bases unmatched to any gene: 5. The CDR3: CASSLVAGDLNEQFF. The CDR3 bases are TGCGCCAGCAGCTTGGTAGCGGGAGATCTTAATGAGCAGTTCTTC.

CDR3 protein: CASSVGQGDYYNEQFF. In nucleotides, the CDR3 is TGTGCCAGCAGCGTAGGGCAGGGGGATTACTACAATGAGCAGTTCTTC. The chain recombines TRBV9 with TRBJ2-1; TRBD1 matches 7 bases. The ends lost 0 bases at V and 3 bases at J; junction bases unmatched: 6. CDR3 length: 16 amino acids. Germline CDR1 and CDR2: SGDLS and YYNGEE.